These 21 T cell receptor beta chains share one sample of origin, sequenced in a study of Ad26.COV2.S vaccination and SARS-CoV-2 variants. Produced via immunoSEQ multiplex PCR; TCRdb's table is partial and in-frame only. The data show about 400,000 clones, with about nine tenths seen just once and roughly 1.7% held by the top ten. The treatment: approximately 18 received Ad26.COV2.S at low or high dose, single or two shots; roughly five received placebo; per-sample allocation not given. Sample collection was performed on day 63 after the first vaccine or placebo injection. The specimen was peripheral blood, collected in a trial of Ad26.COV2.S vaccine versus placebo. Receptors originate from a person between 18 and 60 years old who received the Ad26.COV2.S COVID-19 vaccine or a placebo.

V and J are TRBV7-2 and TRBJ1-2; D remains ambiguous. The germline V and J ends were trimmed by 5 bases and 0 bases, with 10 bases remaining between them. Per germline, CDR1 SGHTA and CDR2 FQGNSA. The CDR3 has 14 amino acids. DNA for the CDR3: TGTGCCAGCAGCCTTGGGCTTTCTAACTATGGCTACACCTTC. This translates into CASSLGLSNYGYTF. The variable domain in full, completed from reference TRBV7-2 and TRBJ1-2, reads GAGVSQSPSNKVTEKGKDVELRCDPISGHTALYWYRQSLGQGLEFLIYFQGNSAPDKSGLPSDRFSAERTGGSVSTLTIQRTQQEDSAVYLCASSLGLSNYGYTFGSGTRLTVV.

This chain joins TRBV27 and TRBJ2-1; TRBD2 agrees at 9 bases. The germline V gene has CDR1 MNHEY and CDR2 SMNVEV (reference sequence). CDR3 length: 16 amino acids. V shed 8 bases and J 8 bases; nucleotides not matched to a gene: 16. The CDR3 is CASGSPGASGAHEQFF. The CDR3 nucleotides are TGTGCCAGCGGGTCCCCAGGGGCTAGCGGGGCCCATGAGCAGTTCTTC.

The V call is TRBV30, the J call TRBJ2-3, with 9 bases that match TRBD2. Germline lookup yields CDR1 GTSNPN and CDR2 SVGIG (reference sequence). This CDR3 is built from 14 residues. Trimming cost V 5 bases and J 2 bases; bases outside gene matches: 5. The chain's CDR3 is CAWGGLASTDTQYF. CDR3 DNA: TGTGCCTGGGGGGGACTAGCTTCCACAGATACGCAGTATTTT.

This chain connects TRBV6-4 to TRBJ1-2; 8 positions agree with TRBD1. Germline lookup yields CDR1 MRHNA and CDR2 SNTAGT. V trimming: 6 bases; J trimming: 0 bases; junction bases outside the gene matches: 15. There are 18 residues in the CDR3. CDR3 in DNA: TGTGCCAGCAGCCCGACTCGCGGACAGGGCCCAGCTAACTATGGCTACACCTTC. This gives the protein CASSPTRGQGPANYGYTF.

This chain joins TRBV27 and TRBJ2-3, with 9 nucleotides matching TRBD2. V gave up 5 bases and J gave up 6 bases; unmatched junction bases: 9. Per germline, CDR1 MNHEY and CDR2 SMNVEV (reference sequence). The CDR3 runs to 15 residues. The CDR3: CASSIQASGGDTQYF. CDR3 DNA sequence: TGTGCCAGCAGTATACAGGCGAGCGGGGGGGATACGCAGTATTTT.

In this sample, this clone turned up a few times. The V call is TRBV7-8, the J call TRBJ1-6; the D gene is possibly TRBD1 (5 bases). CDR1 SGHVS and CDR2 FQNEAQ come from the germline V gene. The CDR3 extends over 15 amino acids. Trimming pared 2 bases from V and 10 bases from J, leaving 15 bases between. The CDR3 loop is CASSLMGKRDSPLHF. CDR3 in DNA: TGTGCCAGCAGCTTAATGGGGAAAAGGGACTCACCCCTCCACTTT.

This chain links TRBV6-1 with TRBJ2-2; 7 bases agree with TRBD2. The V and J ends lost 8 bases and 2 bases, in that order; junction bases with no gene match: 14. The CDR3 runs to 17 residues. Germline CDR1 is MNHNS and CDR2 is SASEGT. The CDR3 DNA is TGTGCCAGCTGTGCTGAGGGGCGGGGGAAAAACACCGGGGAGCTGTTTTTT. This encodes CASCAEGRGKNTGELFF.

The genes are TRBV6-5 and TRBJ2-7, with 7 bases lining up with TRBD2. This CDR3 is built from 16 residues. The V gene's germline CDR1 is MNHEY and CDR2 SVGAGI. V shed 2 bases, J shed 3 bases, and the junction held 10 bases outside the gene matches. The CDR3 DNA follows: TGTGCCAGCAGTTACAATACTATCCGGGGGGTCTACGAGCAGTACTTC. It translates to CASSYNTIRGVYEQYF.

The chain has TRBV5-1 and TRBJ2-3, with 13 bases that match TRBD2. The CDR3 is 18 residues long. CDR1 is SGHRS and CDR2 is YFSETQ in the germline V gene. Trimming at V came to 4 bases and at J to 1 base, leaving 9 bases not matched to a gene. CDR3 sequence reads: CASSAGLAGAFGTDTQYF. The CDR3 nucleotides are TGCGCCAGCAGCGCAGGACTAGCGGGGGCGTTTGGCACAGATACGCAGTATTTT. The entire variable domain, with the rest obtained from reference TRBV5-1 and TRBJ2-3, is as follows: KAGVTQTPRYLIKTRGQQVTLSCSPISGHRSVSWYQQTPGQGLQFLFEYFSETQRNKGNFPGRFSGRQFSNSRSEMNVSTLELGDSALYLCASSAGLAGAFGTDTQYFGPGTRLTVL.

This chain connects TRBV6-5 to TRBJ1-2; the D gene is possibly TRBD1 (5 bases). Trimming pared 6 bases from V and 1 base from J, leaving 6 bases between. The CDR3 covers 12 residues. CDR1 and CDR2 from the germline V gene are MNHEY and SVGAGI. The CDR3 coding sequence is TGTGCCAGCAGGCAGGGTAACTATGGCTACACCTTC. Its translation is CASRQGNYGYTF.

The chain combines TRBV7-8 with TRBJ2-5; D possibly corresponds to TRBD1 (7 bases). Germline assignment: CDR1 SGHVS and CDR2 FQNEAQ. The germline V and J ends were trimmed by 3 bases and 1 base, with 15 bases remaining between them. The CDR3 covers 16 residues. CDR3 nucleotides: TGTGCCAGCAGCTTTTCGGACAGGAGGGGCCAAGAGACCCAGTACTTC. This gives the protein CASSFSDRRGQETQYF.

The chain recombines TRBV7-6 with TRBJ2-2; the match to TRBD2 covers 8 bases. Germline lookup yields CDR1 SGHVS and CDR2 FNYEAQ. The CDR3 runs 18 residues. The J segment lost 3 bases and the V segment lost 1 base, leaving 10 bases of the junction unmatched. CDR3 in amino acids: CASSLDLAAGAHTGELFF. The CDR3 nucleotides are TGTGCCAGCAGCTTAGACCTTGCAGCGGGGGCCCACACCGGGGAGCTGTTTTTT.

The chain combines TRBV6-5 with TRBJ1-5, with no clear D. This CDR3 has 12 residues. Germline V lookup: CDR1 MNHEY, CDR2 SVGAGI. Between the trimmed V and J ends, which lost 5 bases and 6 bases, there was a span of 8 bases. The CDR3 DNA follows: TGTGCCAGCAGTCTGAACGGTCAGCCCCAGCATTTT. The encoded protein is CASSLNGQPQHF.

The rearrangement joins TRBV6-6 to TRBJ2-2; weak D call: TRBD2 (5 bases). With 0 bases removed from V and 14 bases from J, the gap between germline ends came to 13 bases. The CDR3 is made up of 13 amino acids. Looked up from germline, CDR1 is MNHNY and CDR2 is SVGAGI (reference sequence). CDR3 in amino acids: CASSYSELVYLFF. CDR3 DNA sequence: TGTGCCAGCAGTTACTCGGAACTAGTGTACCTGTTTTTT.

The CDR3 loop reads CASSHYSGQHYGYTF. CDR3 nucleotides: TGTGCCAGCAGTCACTACTCGGGACAGCACTATGGCTACACCTTC. The gene calls are TRBV27 and TRBJ1-2; 7 bases fit TRBD1. The V gene end was trimmed by 5 bases and the J gene end by 3 bases; junction bases not matched to a gene: 9. Germline V lookup: CDR1 MNHEY, CDR2 SMNVEV (reference sequence). This CDR3 comprises 15 residues.

The chain combines TRBV10-3 with TRBJ1-1; no definite D call. Trimming took off 4 bases at V and 4 bases at J, with 4 bases between the two ends. Germline CDR1 reads ENHRY; CDR2 reads SYGVKD. The length of the CDR3 is 11 residues. The CDR3 protein is CAISASTEAFF. Written as DNA, the CDR3 is TGTGCCATCAGTGCTTCCACTGAAGCTTTCTTT.

This CDR3 is CASSLAGQGHGYGYTF. CDR3 in DNA: TGTGCCAGCAGCTTAGCTGGTCAGGGCCACGGCTATGGCTACACCTTC. The chain has TRBV7-9 and TRBJ1-2, with D tentatively TRBD1 (5 bases). CDR1 SEHNR and CDR2 FQNEAQ come from the germline V gene (reference sequence). The ends were cut back, 0 bases at V and 4 bases at J, with 15 bases in the middle. CDR3 length: 16 amino acids.

The chain joins TRBV30 to TRBJ1-2; 10 bases map to TRBD1. CDR3 length equals 15 residues. J gave up 0 bases and V 1 base, and 2 bases lay outside the gene matches. Per the germline V gene, CDR1 is GTSNPN and CDR2 is SVGIG (reference sequence). CDR3 sequence: CAWSDDRGPNYGYTF. The CDR3 DNA sequence: TGTGCCTGGAGTGACGACAGGGGGCCTAACTATGGCTACACCTTC.

This chain connects TRBV15 to TRBJ1-1; D gene ambiguous. The V gene lost 1 base and the J gene lost 0 bases, with 9 bases spanning the gap. The CDR3 sequence is 15 residues long. In germline, CDR1 is LNHNV, CDR2 YYDKDF (reference sequence). The CDR3 sequence: CATSRVSGLNTEAFF. CDR3 sequence (DNA): TGTGCCACCAGCAGAGTATCGGGGTTGAACACTGAAGCTTTCTTT.

This chain links TRBV3-1 (or the pseudogene TRBV3-2) with TRBJ2-7, with D perhaps matching TRBD2 (6 bases). The CDR3 runs to 16 residues. The germline gives CDR1 LGHDT, CDR2 YNNKEL (reference sequence). The ends were cut back, 1 base at V and 1 base at J, with 14 bases in the middle. The chain's CDR3 is CASSQGVAAVSYEQYF. The DNA for the CDR3 is TGTGCCAGCAGCCAAGGCGTAGCGGCGGTTTCCTACGAGCAGTACTTC.

The genes are TRBV7-9 and TRBJ2-1, with TRBD2 matching 9 bases. With 5 bases clipped from V and 2 bases from J, the junction kept 4 bases outside the gene matches. CDR3 length: 15 amino acids. The germline V gene has CDR1 SEHNR and CDR2 FQNEAQ (reference sequence). CDR3 bases: TGTGCCAGCAGCGCCGCGGGGGGGCCCTACAATGAGCAGTTCTTC. Translated, it gives CASSAAGGPYNEQFF.